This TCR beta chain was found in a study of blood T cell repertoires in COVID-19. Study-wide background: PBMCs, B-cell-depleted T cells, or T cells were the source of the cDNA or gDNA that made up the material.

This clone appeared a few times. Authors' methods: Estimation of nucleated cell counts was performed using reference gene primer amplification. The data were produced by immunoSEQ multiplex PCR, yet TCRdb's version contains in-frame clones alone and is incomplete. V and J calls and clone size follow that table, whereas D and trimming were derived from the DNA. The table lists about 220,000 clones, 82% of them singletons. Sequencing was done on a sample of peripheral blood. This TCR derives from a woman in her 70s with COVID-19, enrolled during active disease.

This CDR3 reads CASRRLTTGSPLHF. The CDR3 DNA follows: TGTGCCAGCAGGCGGCTTACTACAGGGTCACCCCTCCACTTT. V is TRBV28 and J is TRBJ1-6, with a weak D call TRBD1 (6 bases). The V and J ends lost 6 bases and 10 bases respectively, with 16 bases between them. The CDR3 spans 14 residues. In germline, CDR1 is MDHEN, CDR2 SYDVKM.